This T cell receptor beta chain is from a study of Ad26.COV2.S vaccination and SARS-CoV-2 variants. The treatment: around 19 received Ad26.COV2.S at low or high dose, single or two shots; about 5 received placebo; per-sample allocation not given. The study sampled participants on day 63 after the first vaccine or placebo injection. Produced via immunoSEQ multiplex PCR; TCRdb's table is partial and in-frame only. The repertoire includes under 550,000 clones, about 93% of them detected once, and 9% to 15% sits in the top ten. This TCR was recovered from a person between 18 and 65 years old who received the Ad26.COV2.S COVID-19 vaccine or a placebo. This material consisted of peripheral blood, taken in a trial of Ad26.COV2.S vaccine versus placebo.

This CDR3 reads CSASRLEQFF. CDR3 in DNA: TGCAGTGCTAGCAGACTAGAGCAGTTCTTC. V and J are TRBV20-1 and TRBJ2-1; tentative D call: TRBD2 (5 bases). This CDR3 is 10 amino acids long. V was trimmed by 3 bases and J by 10 bases, leaving 7 bases between them. Germline values: CDR1 DFQATT, CDR2 SNEGSKA (reference sequence).